The 14 T cell receptor beta chains below all came from one sample that was sequenced in a study of blood T cell repertoires in COVID-19. Assay: immunoSEQ multiplex PCR; the TCRdb copy retains only in-frame clones and omits some. Among under 150,000 clones listed, 70% to 90% were seen once. The sample was peripheral blood. These receptors were obtained from a man aged 65 to 85 with active COVID-19.

The chain uses TRBV19 and TRBJ1-5; D is ambiguous. Germline-derived CDR1 and CDR2 are LNHDA and SQIVND (reference sequence). There are 13 residues in the CDR3. V was shortened by 5 bases and J by 1 base, with 6 bases between the two germline ends. CDR3 sequence (DNA): TGTGCCAGTAGTGGCCAGAGCAATCAGCCCCAGCATTTT. Protein: CASSGQSNQPQHF.

This clone was observed once. The chain uses TRBV11-2 and TRBJ2-3; 13 positions match TRBD2. V dropped 5 bases and J dropped 8; count of bases not matched to a gene: 4. CDR1 is SGHAT and CDR2 is FQNNGV in the germline V gene. This CDR3 comprises 14 residues. The CDR3 DNA reads TGTGCCAGCAGCCGGGGACTAGCGGGAACTACGCAGTATTTT. This gives the protein CASSRGLAGTTQYF.

As DNA, the CDR3 is TGTGCCAGCAGCCAAGAGGGTGTTAGCGGGAGAGAAGTAGAGTTCTTC. It yields the protein CASSQEGVSGREVEFF. The J gene is TRBJ2-1, the V gene TRBV3-1 (or the pseudogene TRBV3-2), with TRBD2 matching 9 bases. CDR3 size: 16 residues. With V trimmed by 0 bases and J by 14 bases, 14 bases remained unmatched. Germline V CDR1 and CDR2: LGHDT, YNNKEL (reference sequence).

The chain has TRBV24-1 and TRBJ2-7; D may be TRBD2 (5 bases). Germline loops: CDR1 KGHDR, CDR2 SFDVKD. V was pared by 4 bases and J by 6 bases, with 12 bases between. The CDR3 has 13 residues. The CDR3 protein is CATSDLAAGEQYF. DNA of the CDR3: TGTGCCACCAGTGACCTCGCCGCGGGCGAGCAGTACTTC.

The chain recombines TRBV2 with TRBJ2-4; TRBD2 aligns across 7 bases. Germline CDR1 is SNHLY and CDR2 is FYNNEI. V shed 3 bases and J 0 bases; nucleotides not matched to a gene: 11. The CDR3 runs 18 residues. DNA for the CDR3: TGTGCCAGCAGTGAGGGCGGGAGCGCACCTCTAGCCAAAAACATTCAGTACTTC. Its translation is CASSEGGSAPLAKNIQYF. Full variable domain (outside the CDR3, taken from reference TRBV2 and TRBJ2-4): EPEVTQTPSHQVTQMGQEVILRCVPISNHLYFYWYRQILGQKVEFLVSFYNNEISEKSEIFDDQFSVERPDGSNFTLKIRSTKLEDSAMYFCASSEGGSAPLAKNIQYFGAGTRLSVL.

The genes are TRBV29-1 and TRBJ1-1; D is undetermined. The CDR3 length is 14 residues. Germline V gene lookup returns CDR1 SQVTM and CDR2 ANQGSEA. Trimming shortened V by 6 bases and J by 3 bases, and 17 bases separated the two germline ends. CDR3 protein: CSVAGRERDTEAFF. The CDR3 DNA follows: TGCAGCGTGGCGGGGAGGGAGAGGGACACTGAAGCTTTCTTT.

The V and J genes are TRBV20-1 and TRBJ1-5; D possibly corresponds to TRBD1 (5 bases). Germline lookup yields CDR1 DFQATT and CDR2 SNEGSKA (reference sequence). Trimming took 3 bases from V and 5 from J, leaving 11 bases between them. The CDR3 consists of 13 residues. CDR3 in amino acids: CSASMGRDQPQHF. Here the CDR3 DNA reads TGCAGTGCTAGTATGGGCAGGGATCAGCCCCAGCATTTT.

The chain joins TRBV4-1 to TRBJ1-1; tentatively, D is TRBD1 (6 bases). Germline loops: CDR1 MGHRA, CDR2 YSYEKL. CDR3 length: 15 residues. Trimming took off 4 bases at V and 2 bases at J, with 14 bases between the two ends. In DNA form, the CDR3 reads TGCGCCAGCAGCCGCGTACAGGGTGGAAACACTGAAGCTTTCTTT. It codes for CASSRVQGGNTEAFF.

The chain recombines TRBV3-1 (or the pseudogene TRBV3-2) with TRBJ2-3; tentative D call: TRBD2 (5 bases). Germline V gene lookup returns CDR1 LGHDT and CDR2 YNNKEL (reference sequence). Between the trimmed V and J ends, which lost 5 bases and 1 base, there was a span of 10 bases. The CDR3 extends over 14 amino acids. CDR3 in DNA: TGTGCCAGCAGCTATGGGCGGGGCACAGATACGCAGTATTTT. This translates into CASSYGRGTDTQYF.

The V gene is TRBV30, the J gene TRBJ1-6; maybe TRBD1 (5 bases). The CDR3 length is 14 residues. V lost 0 bases and J 4 bases, leaving 7 bases between the germline ends. The germline V gene has CDR1 GTSNPN and CDR2 SVGIG (reference sequence). DNA of the CDR3: TGTGCCTGGAGTGTAGACAGTTATAATTCACCCCTCCACTTT. Translating gives CAWSVDSYNSPLHF.

The rearrangement links TRBV18 to TRBJ2-1; 10 bases line up with TRBD2. The CDR3 sequence is 13 residues long. CDR1 is KGHSH, CDR2 LQKENI, per germline. With 3 bases clipped from V and 7 bases from J, the junction kept 0 bases outside the gene matches. Here the CDR3 DNA reads TGTGCCAGCTCACCGGGACTAGCGAATGAGCAGTTCTTC. Translation gives CASSPGLANEQFF.

The chain has TRBV24-1 and TRBJ2-1, with D perhaps TRBD2 (7 bases). Germline V CDR1 and CDR2: KGHDR, SFDVKD. This CDR3 has 19 amino acids. V was shortened by 4 bases and J by 5 bases, with 26 bases between the two germline ends. CDR3 region: CATSDPTGAPGEGHNEQFF. Written as DNA, the CDR3 is TGTGCCACCAGTGACCCGACAGGCGCACCGGGGGAGGGCCACAATGAGCAGTTCTTC.

The V gene is TRBV5-4, the J gene TRBJ1-2; the D gene is possibly TRBD1 (6 bases). Trimming left V 2 bases short and J 4 bases short, with 15 bases between. This CDR3 is built from 15 residues. Germline CDR1 SGHNT, CDR2 YYREEE (reference sequence). As DNA, the CDR3 is TGTGCCAGCAGCTTAGGGGGGGCTTCGCGCTATGGCTACACCTTC. Translated, it gives CASSLGGASRYGYTF.

This sequence joins TRBV11-1 and TRBJ2-2; a possible D gene is TRBD1 (5 bases). The CDR3 consists of 12 residues. The V and J ends lost 6 bases and 5 bases respectively, with 7 bases between them. Germline-derived CDR1 and CDR2 are SGHAT and FQDESV (reference sequence). This chain's CDR3 is CASRRTTGELFF. The CDR3 DNA is TGTGCCAGCAGGCGGACAACCGGGGAGCTGTTTTTT. The full variable domain, rest sourced from reference TRBV11-1 and TRBJ2-2, is EAEVAQSPRYKITEKSQAVAFWCDPISGHATLYWYRQILGQGPELLVQFQDESVVDDSQLPKDRFSAERLKGVDSTLKIQPAELGDSAMYLCASRRTTGELFFGEGSRLTVL.